This T cell receptor beta chain was observed in a study of OX40 agonist ivuxolimab in advanced cancers. Overall study: With ivuxolimab, an agonistic anti-OX40 (CD134) antibody, patients were treated. All patients had ivuxolimab intravenously every 2 weeks at 0.01 to 10 mg/kg. It was permissible to have had prior anti-PD-1, anti-PD-L1 or anti-CTLA-4 therapy, and approximately 40% had some. Three patients, one with hepatocellular carcinoma and two with cutaneous melanoma, responded partially.

V lost 1 base and J 3 bases, leaving 7 bases between the germline ends. Germline lookup yields CDR1 SEHNR and CDR2 FQNEAQ (reference sequence). The CDR3 covers 13 residues. Here immunoSEQ multiplex PCR was the method, and the copy in TCRdb shows in-frame clones only, minus some. The sample has around 62,000 clones; 70% to 90% are singletons. This TCR came from an adult with an advanced solid tumor such as melanoma, head and neck, liver or kidney cancer. This sequence joins TRBV7-9 and TRBJ2-7; D remains ambiguous. Sequencing was performed on CD4+ or CD8+ T cells sorted from blood, taken in a trial of the OX40 agonist ivuxolimab. The CDR3 reads CASSLGGDYEQYF. The CDR3 coding sequence is TGTGCCAGCAGCTTAGGTGGTGACTACGAGCAGTACTTC.